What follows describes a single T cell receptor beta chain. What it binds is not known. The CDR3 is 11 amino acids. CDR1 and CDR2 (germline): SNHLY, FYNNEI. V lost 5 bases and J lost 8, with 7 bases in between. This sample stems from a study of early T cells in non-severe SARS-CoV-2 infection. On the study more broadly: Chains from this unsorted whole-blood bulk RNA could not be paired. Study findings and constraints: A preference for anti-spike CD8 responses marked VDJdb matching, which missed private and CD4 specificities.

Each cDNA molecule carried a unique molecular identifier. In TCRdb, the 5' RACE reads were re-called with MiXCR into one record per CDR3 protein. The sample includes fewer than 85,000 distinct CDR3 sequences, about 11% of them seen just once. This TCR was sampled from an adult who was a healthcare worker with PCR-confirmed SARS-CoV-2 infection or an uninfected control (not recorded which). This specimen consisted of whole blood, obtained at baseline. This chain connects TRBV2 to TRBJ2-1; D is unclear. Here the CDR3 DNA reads TGTGCCAGCAGTTCTGGCTATGAGCAGTTCTTC. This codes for CASSSGYEQFF.